These 24 T cell receptor beta chains originate from one sample sequenced in a study of response to subunit inactivated influenza vaccine. TCRdb re-called the RT-PCR reads through MiXCR, storing one row per CDR3 protein. Of approximately 700,000 distinct CDR3 sequences listed, more than 11% are singletons. The sample here was PBMCs from blood, taken around 15 days before vaccination. The receptors shown here come from a man aged 45 to 65 who received an inactivated influenza vaccine.

The chain joins TRBV12-3 or TRBV12-4 to TRBJ2-7, with 7 bases fitting TRBD2. J was trimmed by 4 bases and V by 1 base; bases with no gene match: 7. This CDR3 contains 15 residues. The CDR3 nucleotides are TGTGCCAGCAGTTTAGAGGGACTATCGGGGTACGAGCAGTACTTC. Its translation: CASSLEGLSGYEQYF.

This clonotype was detected a few times. The V gene is TRBV6-1, the J gene TRBJ1-1; possible D gene TRBD1, 5 bases. This CDR3 comprises 15 residues. V gave up 2 bases and J gave up 1 base, with 11 bases separating them. Looked up from germline, CDR1 is MNHNS and CDR2 is SASEGT. DNA for the CDR3: TGTGCCAGCAGTGAACGGGCAGGGTGGAACACTGAAGCTTTCTTT. Translated: CASSERAGWNTEAFF.

The rearrangement links TRBV7-2 to TRBJ1-5; D unresolved. CDR1 is SGHTA, CDR2 FQGNSA, per germline. CDR3 length: 15 amino acids. V was clipped by 1 base and J by 1 base, with 8 bases between them. CDR3 sequence reads: CASSLGETSNQPQHF. The CDR3 DNA follows: TGTGCCAGCAGCTTAGGGGAAACCAGCAATCAGCCCCAGCATTTT.

This clonotype appeared a few times. J is TRBJ2-7 and V is TRBV5-6, with TRBD1 matching over 9 bases. Germline CDR1 and CDR2: SGHDT and YYEEEE. This CDR3 is built from 15 residues. J lost 3 bases, V lost 0 bases, and 4 bases had no gene match. CDR3 nucleotide sequence: TGTGCCAGCAGCTTGGTCACAGGGGGCCTCTACGAGCAGTACTTC. Its translation: CASSLVTGGLYEQYF.

This clonotype appeared many times. The chain links TRBV7-9 to TRBJ2-1; unclear D gene. Trimming left V 2 bases short and J 9 bases short, with 8 bases between. The CDR3 runs 12 residues. From germline, CDR1 is SEHNR and CDR2 FQNEAQ (reference sequence). CDR3 residues: CASSLRVVEQFF. CDR3 in DNA: TGTGCCAGCAGCTTAAGAGTAGTTGAGCAGTTCTTC.

In this sample, this clonotype turned up many times. The chain recombines TRBV29-1 with TRBJ2-7, with D possibly TRBD1 on 6 matching bases. The CDR3 extends over 13 amino acids. V was cut by 4 bases and J by 0 bases, with 10 bases left in between. Germline-derived CDR1 and CDR2 are SQVTM and ANQGSEA. The CDR3 loop is CSVVQGTSYEQYF. The CDR3 DNA reads as TGCAGCGTTGTCCAGGGGACCTCCTACGAGCAGTACTTC.

The rearrangement joins TRBV28 to TRBJ2-1; 7 bases fit TRBD1. The CDR3 has 15 residues. V gave up 2 bases and J gave up 3 bases; unmatched junction bases: 4. Germline assignment: CDR1 MDHEN and CDR2 SYDVKM. The CDR3 loop reads CASSLEGGLYNEQFF. CDR3 DNA sequence: TGTGCCAGCAGTTTAGAAGGGGGCCTCTACAATGAGCAGTTCTTC.

Only a few counts were recorded for this clonotype. The rearrangement joins TRBV28 to TRBJ2-5, with 9 positions matching TRBD1. Looked up from germline, CDR1 is MDHEN and CDR2 is SYDVKM. J gave up 5 bases and V 5 bases, and 6 bases lay outside the gene matches. This CDR3 region has 14 residues. Here the CDR3 DNA reads TGTGCCAGCAGTGACCACAGGGGGCAGGAGACCCAGTACTTC. Amino acids: CASSDHRGQETQYF.

This clonotype was seen just once. V is TRBV7-8 and J is TRBJ2-5, with 7 bases matching TRBD1. J gave up 3 bases and V 2 bases, and 6 bases lay outside the gene matches. Germline V gives CDR1 SGHVS, CDR2 FQNEAQ. The CDR3 totals 15 residues. CDR3 in DNA: TGTGCCAGCAGCTTACTGACAGGGCAGGAAGAGACCCAGTACTTC. It codes for CASSLLTGQEETQYF. Looking up the rest from reference TRBV7-8 and TRBJ2-5 gives the full variable domain: GAGVSQSPRYKVAKRGQDVALRCDPISGHVSLFWYQQALGQGPEFLTYFQNEAQLDKSGLPSDRFFAERPEGSVSTLKIQRTQQEDSAVYLCASSLLTGQEETQYFGPGTRLLVL.

The chain employs TRBV28 and TRBJ2-5, with 7 bases fitting TRBD1. The CDR3 extends over 15 amino acids. Germline CDR1 is MDHEN and CDR2 is SYDVKM. Trimming took 6 bases from V and 4 from J; bases not matched to a gene: 11. The CDR3 DNA sequence: TGTGCCAGCAGCCTAAAACAGGGGTGGAGAGAGACCCAGTACTTC. Amino acid sequence: CASSLKQGWRETQYF.

This clonotype was found many times. The chain carries TRBV5-5 and TRBJ2-7; D may be TRBD2 (5 bases). The V gene's germline CDR1 is SGHKS and CDR2 YYEKEE (reference sequence). Deletions cut 2 bases from V and 0 bases from J, with 9 bases between. The CDR3 covers 14 residues. The CDR3 DNA reads TGTGCCAGCAGCTTAGTCGGGATCTCCTACGAGCAGTACTTC. This translates into CASSLVGISYEQYF.

The chain employs TRBV3-1 and TRBJ2-2, with D perhaps TRBD1 (5 bases). V lost 7 bases to trimming and J lost 6 bases, with 9 bases between them. Germline V CDR1 and CDR2: LGHDT, YNNKEL (reference sequence). The CDR3 contains 12 residues. The CDR3 sequence: CASTSGSGELFF. Written as DNA, the CDR3 is TGTGCCAGCACCTCAGGGTCCGGGGAGCTGTTTTTT.

This chain connects TRBV28 to TRBJ2-3; 8 nucleotides line up with TRBD2. J was trimmed by 2 bases and V by 5 bases; bases with no gene match: 6. This CDR3 is built from 15 residues. Germline loops: CDR1 MDHEN, CDR2 SYDVKM. In nucleotides, the CDR3 is TGTGCCAGCAGTCTTAGCGGGGCCGCCACAGATACGCAGTATTTT. Translating gives CASSLSGAATDTQYF.

This clonotype was counted a few times. The rearrangement uses TRBV20-1 and TRBJ1-2, with a tentative D call TRBD1 (6 bases). Trimming cost V 6 bases and J 0 bases, with 14 bases left between them. The CDR3 length is 14 residues. Germline lookup yields CDR1 DFQATT and CDR2 SNEGSKA (reference sequence). The CDR3 loop is CSAPTGITNYGYTF. CDR3 sequence (DNA): TGCAGTGCGCCTACAGGGATTACTAACTATGGCTACACCTTC.

CDR3 region: CASRPRTGAESSYEQYF. In DNA form, the CDR3 reads TGTGCCAGCAGACCCCGGACAGGGGCAGAGAGCTCCTACGAGCAGTACTTC. The J gene is TRBJ2-7, the V gene TRBV6-1; 9 bases align to TRBD1. From germline, CDR1 is MNHNS and CDR2 SASEGT. The CDR3 covers 17 residues. The trim removed 6 bases at V and 0 bases at J, leaving 12 bases unmatched.

This clonotype was seen repeatedly, ten times or more. The chain couples TRBV29-1 to TRBJ2-7; 8 nucleotides line up with TRBD2. Germline V gives CDR1 SQVTM, CDR2 ANQGSEA. V was clipped by 7 bases and J by 3 bases; unmatched bases: 8. The length of the CDR3 is 13 residues. DNA for the CDR3: TGCAGCGCCGGGGGGGAAAGGCTCTACGAGCAGTACTTC. It specifies CSAGGERLYEQYF.

This clonotype was recorded a few times. This chain connects TRBV24-1 to TRBJ1-2; tentative D call: TRBD1 (5 bases). From germline, CDR1 is KGHDR and CDR2 SFDVKD. The CDR3 sequence is 15 residues long. V dropped 3 bases and J dropped 6 bases, with 16 bases sitting between them. CDR3 coding DNA: TGTGCCACCAGTGATGGGCCAGGGCGGTATGATGGCTACACCTTC. Protein sequence: CATSDGPGRYDGYTF.

In its sample, this clonotype was seen a few times. This rearrangement joins TRBV7-9 to TRBJ2-5, with 8 bases matching TRBD1. Germline values: CDR1 SEHNR, CDR2 FQNEAQ (reference sequence). V shed 1 base, J shed 5 bases, and the junction held 6 bases outside the gene matches. This CDR3 contains 15 residues. The CDR3 loop reads CASSLVPGGSETQYF. CDR3 DNA: TGTGCCAGCAGCTTAGTCCCAGGGGGCAGTGAGACCCAGTACTTC.

This clonotype was observed a handful of times. The chain combines TRBV5-5 with TRBJ1-2, with 8 bases that match TRBD1. Per germline, CDR1 SGHKS and CDR2 YYEKEE (reference sequence). The CDR3 totals 17 residues. V was clipped by 2 bases and J by 6 bases; unmatched bases: 15. CDR3 protein: CASSFGVETGDFNGYTF. In DNA, the CDR3 is TGTGCCAGCAGCTTTGGGGTAGAGACAGGGGACTTTAATGGCTACACCTTC.

The chain has TRBV7-8 and TRBJ2-2; D perhaps matches TRBD2 (6 bases). The CDR3 is made up of 13 amino acids. The V end was cut by 5 bases, the J end by 7 bases, with 11 bases between. CDR1 SGHVS and CDR2 FQNEAQ come from the germline V gene. Written as DNA, the CDR3 is TGTGCCAGCAGCCAGCGGAGGGGCGGGGAGCTGTTTTTT. Translation gives CASSQRRGGELFF.

In this sample, this clonotype turned up a few times. This rearrangement joins TRBV7-2 to TRBJ2-1, with 8 bases aligning to TRBD2. The CDR3 sequence is 13 residues long. V was clipped by 4 bases and J by 10 bases; unmatched bases: 6. Germline CDR1 SGHTA, CDR2 FQGNSA. CDR3 residues: CASSSGLAAEQFF. DNA of the CDR3: TGTGCCAGCAGCTCCGGACTAGCCGCCGAGCAGTTCTTC.

Worth noting for this clonotype: Its ends do not fully match the called genes, so a read error is possible. The V gene is TRBV6-1, the J gene TRBJ1-1, with D perhaps TRBD1 (6 bases). Germline loops: CDR1 MNHNS, CDR2 SASEGT. There are 13 residues in the CDR3. The chain's CDR3 is CASREGGYTEAFF. CDR3 nucleotides: TGTGCCAGCAGAGAAGGGGGTTACACTGAAGCTTTCTTT.

The sample holds a few counts of this clonotype. This chain links TRBV12-3 or TRBV12-4 with TRBJ2-5; TRBD1 matches at 7 bases. The CDR3 runs 16 residues. Trimming removed 6 bases from V and 3 bases from J; junction bases left unmatched: 13. The CDR3 DNA reads as TGTGCCAGCAGCCGAGGTCCAGACAGGGCCGAAGAGACCCAGTACTTC. This translates into CASSRGPDRAEETQYF.

This chain uses TRBV20-1 with TRBJ2-1, with 8 bases identical to TRBD2. The V and J ends lost 3 bases and 6 bases, in that order; junction bases with no gene match: 7. CDR3 length: 14 residues. The V gene's germline CDR1 is DFQATT and CDR2 SNEGSKA (reference sequence). CDR3: CSASSSGNGNEQFF. CDR3 DNA sequence: TGCAGTGCTAGTAGTAGCGGGAATGGCAATGAGCAGTTCTTC.